Below, one TCR beta chain is given with its context. Its target is unknown. Both iRepertoire HTBI primers and Arm-PCR of CDR3 regions were used to build the TCR beta libraries. TCRdb processed the multiplex PCR reads anew with MiXCR; each CDR3 protein has one entry. This sample has roughly 500,000 distinct CDR3 sequences, with roughly 21% found just once. This entry is derived from a study of regulatory T cells in long-lasting Graves disease. Study-level background: Over 5 years of antithyroid drugs plus positive TSH receptor antibodies defined persistent Graves' disease. Study-level findings and limits: Persistent Graves' patients showed reduced TCR diversity versus newly diagnosed patients.

This CDR3 region has 14 residues. Looked up from germline, CDR1 is DFQATT and CDR2 is SNEGSKA (reference sequence). Trimming cost V 2 bases and J 3 bases, with 11 bases left between them. As to time point: persistent/refractory GD, antithyroid drugs over 5 years with positive TRAb. The TCR library used RNA extracted from PBMCs. Patients hailed from an endocrinology department in Xi'an, China. The receptor's source is a female donor with Graves disease. V and J are TRBV20-1 and TRBJ1-3; D gene uncertain. The starting material was peripheral blood mononuclear cells (PBMCs), obtained when the disease was refractory, from a patient treated with antithyroid drugs. CDR3 protein: CSARRATGGNTIYF. CDR3 nucleotides: TGCAGTGCTAGAAGGGCCACCGGTGGAAACACCATATATTTT.